This T cell receptor (beta chain) stems from a study of blood T cell repertoires in COVID-19. About the research overall: The samples span acute and convalescent COVID-19 from the United States, Italy and Spain. PBMCs, B-cell-depleted T cells, or T cells provided the cDNA or gDNA that made up the material.

V shed 1 base and J shed 2 bases, with 5 bases lying between them. The CDR3 contains 13 residues. Comments on this clone: Distinct nucleotide sequences in the sample also encode this CDR3.

The protocol was immunoSEQ multiplex PCR, while the TCRdb copy is restricted to in-frame clones and leaves out a portion. Altogether about 77,000 clones are present, more than 80% being singletons, with the ten largest covering under 5.5%. Sequencing was performed on peripheral blood. The chain is built from TRBV12-3 or TRBV12-4 and TRBJ1-1; D gene uncertain. The TCR originated in a woman aged 70 to 79 with acute or convalescent COVID-19. CDR3 loop: CASSLGGNTEAFF. Here the CDR3 DNA reads TGTGCCAGCAGTTTAGGAGGTAACACTGAAGCTTTCTTT.